A selection of T cell receptor beta chains follows, all from one sample in a study of T cell repertoires in ileal Crohn's disease. The protocol was immunoSEQ multiplex PCR, while the TCRdb copy is restricted to in-frame clones and leaves out a portion. Of 12,000 or so clones in the sample, over 70% were seen once. Sequencing input: ileal tissue. These receptors were obtained from an adult with Crohn's disease. The CDR3 runs from the conserved cysteine through the conserved F or W. The order of the fields is J gene, D gene, V gene, CDR3 protein. A D gene is named only where the DNA matches it firmly.

j_call: TRBJ1-1
d_call: TRBD1
v_call: TRBV19
cdr3_aa: CASSWTGGTEAFF

j_call: TRBJ1-1
d_call: NA
v_call: TRBV7-2
cdr3_aa: CASSSRVNTEAFF

j_call: TRBJ1-4
d_call: TRBD1
v_call: TRBV5-1
cdr3_aa: CASRRTGGINEKLFF

j_call: TRBJ2-6
d_call: NA
v_call: TRBV7-8
cdr3_aa: CASSWGHSGANVLTF

j_call: TRBJ1-3
d_call: TRBD1
v_call: TRBV5-1
cdr3_aa: CASSPGDRSAGNTIYF

j_call: TRBJ1-4
d_call: TRBD1
v_call: TRBV6-1
cdr3_aa: CASRQGGKLFF

j_call: TRBJ2-7
d_call: NA
v_call: TRBV5-4
cdr3_aa: CASSSKQGANEQYF

j_call: TRBJ2-1
d_call: TRBD2
v_call: TRBV19
cdr3_aa: CASSPWGLAGKSSYNEQFF

j_call: TRBJ1-5
d_call: NA
v_call: TRBV9
cdr3_aa: CASSSGTSNQPQHF

j_call: TRBJ1-1
d_call: TRBD1
v_call: TRBV25-1
cdr3_aa: CASRGQGKTEAFF

j_call: TRBJ2-7
d_call: NA
v_call: TRBV7-2
cdr3_aa: CASSFPGLWDEQYF

j_call: TRBJ1-4
d_call: TRBD1
v_call: TRBV30
cdr3_aa: CAWDRGRSEKLFF

j_call: TRBJ1-2
d_call: TRBD1
v_call: TRBV7-9
cdr3_aa: CASSSTTGGRYGYTF

j_call: TRBJ1-2
d_call: NA
v_call: TRBV7-2
cdr3_aa: CASSFGQLLLYGYTF

j_call: TRBJ2-5
d_call: NA
v_call: TRBV6-5
cdr3_aa: CASSPQADVETQYF

j_call: TRBJ1-5
d_call: TRBD1
v_call: TRBV9
cdr3_aa: CASSVGTGGSQPQHF

j_call: TRBJ1-6
d_call: TRBD1
v_call: TRBV27
cdr3_aa: CASSTTGGGSPLHF

j_call: TRBJ2-1
d_call: NA
v_call: TRBV5-1
cdr3_aa: CASSAGSNNEQFF

j_call: TRBJ1-6
d_call: NA
v_call: TRBV5-1
cdr3_aa: CASSINQSPLHF

j_call: TRBJ2-5
d_call: TRBD2
v_call: TRBV2
cdr3_aa: CASAGLAGGKETQYF

j_call: TRBJ1-1
d_call: NA
v_call: TRBV12-5
cdr3_aa: CASGLEPGTEAFF

j_call: TRBJ1-1
d_call: NA
v_call: TRBV6-1
cdr3_aa: CASSVRGNTEAFF

j_call: TRBJ1-5
d_call: NA
v_call: TRBV2
cdr3_aa: CASSDPVALGQPQHF

j_call: TRBJ1-2
d_call: TRBD1
v_call: TRBV7-7
cdr3_aa: CASSLWDREASGYTF

j_call: TRBJ2-7
d_call: TRBD1
v_call: TRBV4-3
cdr3_aa: CASSQEDRGSGEQYF

j_call: TRBJ2-7
d_call: NA
v_call: TRBV2
cdr3_aa: CASILTGGRFLEQYF

j_call: TRBJ1-2
d_call: NA
v_call: TRBV5-6
cdr3_aa: CASSLSQGPGYTF

j_call: TRBJ2-1
d_call: TRBD1
v_call: TRBV5-1
cdr3_aa: CASSLWTGEVGNEQFF

j_call: TRBJ1-6
d_call: NA
v_call: TRBV6-1
cdr3_aa: CASSVNGQRNSPLHF

j_call: TRBJ2-6
d_call: NA
v_call: TRBV30
cdr3_aa: CAWSVAGANVLTF

j_call: TRBJ1-2
d_call: TRBD1
v_call: TRBV6-5
cdr3_aa: CASSPTGGAGYGYTF

j_call: TRBJ1-4
d_call: TRBD1
v_call: TRBV4-2
cdr3_aa: CASSQPGQDEKLFF

j_call: TRBJ1-1
d_call: TRBD1
v_call: TRBV5-1
cdr3_aa: CASSLTGVNTEAFF

j_call: TRBJ2-7
d_call: NA
v_call: TRBV2
cdr3_aa: CASSVRDYEQYF

j_call: TRBJ2-3
d_call: TRBD2
v_call: TRBV28
cdr3_aa: CASSLEGLADTQYF

j_call: TRBJ2-1
d_call: NA
v_call: TRBV6-1
cdr3_aa: CASSAARGGEQFF

j_call: TRBJ2-4
d_call: TRBD2
v_call: TRBV19
cdr3_aa: CASSIGGSGGAWAKNIQYF

j_call: TRBJ1-2
d_call: TRBD1
v_call: TRBV7-9
cdr3_aa: CASRRDRVGYTF

j_call: TRBJ1-2
d_call: TRBD1
v_call: TRBV6-6
cdr3_aa: CVSSYQGADYGYTF

j_call: TRBJ2-3
d_call: NA
v_call: TRBV7-3
cdr3_aa: CASSFGTTSTDTQYF

j_call: TRBJ2-6
d_call: NA
v_call: TRBV28
cdr3_aa: CASSSVGEGANVLTF

j_call: TRBJ1-2
d_call: NA
v_call: TRBV7-9
cdr3_aa: CASSSLWGDDYGYTF